This T cell receptor beta chain was found in a study of cytomegalovirus exposure and HLA in healthy donors. Study background: Researchers found that roughly 77% of over 350 genotyped donors fell within the Caucasian-associated ancestry cluster.

There are 13 residues in the CDR3. Germline V gives CDR1 MNHNY, CDR2 SVGAGI (reference sequence). Trimming took off 1 base at V and 10 bases at J, with 11 bases between the two ends. Notes on the study in general: For most TCR beta V segments, an earlier analysis put the productive rate at about 90% or about 30% of the time. Association with HLA alleles at 0.05 false discovery rate was found for 16,951 TCR beta sequences in a later analysis.

In the case of this clone: Its antigen is unknown.

60 Vbeta and 13 Jbeta primers were used in PCR. Produced via immunoSEQ multiplex PCR; TCRdb's table is partial and in-frame only. The sample carries approximately 50,000 clones, 81% recorded once. Sequenced input: PBMCs. This receptor was taken from a boy aged 5-17 years in good health and CMV-seropositive. This sequence joins TRBV6-6 and TRBJ2-1; D might be TRBD2 (5 bases). The CDR3 loop reads CASSYLGSGEQFF. Here the CDR3 DNA reads TGTGCCAGCAGTTACTTGGGATCGGGGGAGCAGTTCTTC.